This T cell receptor beta chain came from a study of T cells in localized non-small cell lung cancer. Study conclusions and caveats: Increased T cell density in blood showed an association with longer overall survival. Sequence data derive from only one tumor region, so heterogeneity remains possible.

Clones were read by immunoSEQ multiplex PCR, and TCRdb kept only the in-frame ones, dropping some. The data show over 30,000 clones, about 78% seen once. Note on this clone: Its target is not known.

The specimen comprised peripheral blood, sampled before any cancer treatment. This clonotype was sampled from a male donor older than 55 with stage II squamous cell lung carcinoma.

CDR3 DNA: TGTGCCAGCTTCAGGGGGACCGAACAGCCCCAGCATTTT. Its protein is CASFRGTEQPQHF. The V gene is TRBV28, the J gene TRBJ1-5; TRBD1 aligns across 7 bases. Unmatched junction bases numbered 8, after V lost 8 bases and J lost 7 bases. The CDR3 totals 13 residues. The germline V gene encodes CDR1 MDHEN and CDR2 SYDVKM.